The clone carrying this TCR beta chain was found many times. The data derive from a study of T cells in Graves' hyperthyroidism and ophthalmopathy. What was amplified from RNA transcripts were TCR beta CDR3 regions. The TCR CDR3 first-round RT-PCR relied on the HTBI primer set. MiXCR was run by TCRdb on the multiplex PCR reads, yielding one entry per CDR3 protein. The data contain approximately 560,000 distinct CDR3 sequences, about 15% of them seen just once; the ten biggest clones take up around 7.5%. Deletions cut 8 bases from V and 7 bases from J, with 13 bases between. Germline V gene sequence: CDR1 KGHDR, CDR2 SFDVKD. This CDR3 is built from 13 residues.

The receptor's source is a woman aged 25 to 45 with Graves' hyperthyroidism. The specimen sequenced was blood. The chain is built from TRBV24-1 and TRBJ2-2; D call uncertain. The CDR3 region has the DNA TGTGCCACCAACAGCGCGTTGGGCGGGGAGCTGTTTTTT. This translates into CATNSALGGELFF.